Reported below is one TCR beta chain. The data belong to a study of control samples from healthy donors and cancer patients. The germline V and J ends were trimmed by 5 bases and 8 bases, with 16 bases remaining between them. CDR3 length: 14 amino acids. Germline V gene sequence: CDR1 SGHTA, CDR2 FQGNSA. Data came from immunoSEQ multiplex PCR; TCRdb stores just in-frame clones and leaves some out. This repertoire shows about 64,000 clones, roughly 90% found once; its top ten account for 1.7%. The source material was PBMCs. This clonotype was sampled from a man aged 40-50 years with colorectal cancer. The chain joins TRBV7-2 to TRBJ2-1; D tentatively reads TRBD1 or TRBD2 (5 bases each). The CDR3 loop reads CASSRGLGPDEQFF. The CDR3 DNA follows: TGTGCCAGCAGCCGGGGCTTAGGCCCGGATGAGCAGTTCTTC.